A selection of T cell receptor beta chains follows, all from one sample in a study of T cell repertoires in cytomegalovirus infection. These TCRs are of unknown antigen specificity. TCRdb analysed the reads with MiXCR anew, one entry per CDR3 protein. The top ten clones hold roughly an eighth of a sample with about 900,000 distinct CDR3 sequences, roughly a third of them seen once. The sequencing used cultured CD8+ T cells from PBMCs, collected from culture after CMV antigen stimulation. These receptors were collected from a human donor in good health (CMV status not recorded). Some clones in this sample may be carry-over from other donors' samples. Both conserved end residues are part of each CDR3. Fields, in order: V gene, clone size, J gene, D gene, CDR3 length, CDR3 protein, CDR3 DNA. D genes are given only for firm matches. Size is omitted from some rows. Given values are once, few, many or a class for expanded clones.

TRBV2	.	TRBJ2-2	.	13	CAILKGVTGELFF	TGTGCCATCTTGAAGGGGGTAACCGGGGAGCTGTTTTTT
TRBV12-5	many	TRBJ1-1	.	19	CASVGIDYTSGNQGYEAFF	TGTGCTAGCGTGGGGATTGACTACACGTCCGGCAACCAGGGATATGAAGCTTTCTTT
TRBV20-1	few	TRBJ2-5	.	13	CSARPGRQGTQYF	TGCAGTGCTCGACCGGGGCGCCAAGGGACCCAGTACTTC
TRBV14	.	TRBJ1-1	.	14	CASSRGMFNTEAFF	TGTGCCAGCAGCCGGGGAATGTTTAACACTGAAGCTTTCTTT
TRBV12-3/TRBV12-4	once	TRBJ2-3	.	15	CASSSGKGNTDTQYF	TGTGCCAGCAGTTCCGGGAAAGGGAACACAGATACGCAGTATTTT
TRBV7-4	.	TRBJ1-2	.	14	CASSFGRGRDGYTF	TGTGCCAGCAGCTTCGGCAGGGGAAGGGATGGCTACACCTTC
TRBV7-9	many	TRBJ1-3	TRBD1	16	CASSPSGTGAGNTIYF	TGTGCCAGCAGCCCGTCCGGGACAGGGGCCGGAAACACCATATATTTT
TRBV14	.	TRBJ2-1	.	17	CASSQYGGFGTYNEQFF	TGTGCCAGCAGCCAATACGGGGGCTTCGGGACCTACAATGAGCAGTTCTTC
TRBV12-3/TRBV12-4	.	TRBJ1-2	.	14	CASSGIGQGNGYTF	TGTGCCAGCAGTGGGATAGGGCAGGGTAATGGCTACACCTTC
TRBV24-1	.	TRBJ1-5	.	13	CATSLEGNQPQHF	TGTGCCACCAGCCTGGAGGGGAATCAGCCCCAGCATTTT